One and the same sample provided the 19 T cell receptor beta chains below, sequenced in a study of blood T cell repertoires in COVID-19. The method was immunoSEQ multiplex PCR; TCRdb's version includes in-frame clones alone and lacks a portion of them. The table shows some 250,000 clones, with approximately 81% occurring only once. The sequenced sample was peripheral blood. The receptors stem from a woman younger than 35 with acute or convalescent COVID-19.

This clone appeared a single time. The genes are TRBV11-3 and TRBJ2-3; a possible D gene is TRBD2 (6 bases). The CDR3 consists of 16 residues. V was cut by 0 bases and J by 5 bases, with 15 bases left in between. Germline V gene lookup returns CDR1 SGHNT and CDR2 YENEEA. The CDR3 loop is CASSLDWSSEQDTQYF. The CDR3 nucleotides are TGTGCCAGCAGCTTAGATTGGTCTAGCGAGCAAGATACGCAGTATTTT.

The V gene is TRBV9, the J gene TRBJ2-2; 7 positions match TRBD2. The germline CDR1 and CDR2 sequences are SGDLS and YYNGEE. The trim removed 0 bases at V and 7 bases at J, leaving 9 bases unmatched. The CDR3 is made up of 16 amino acids. The CDR3 here is CASSVEGRERVGELFF. Here the CDR3 DNA reads TGTGCCAGCAGCGTAGAAGGGCGGGAGCGGGTCGGGGAGCTGTTTTTT.

This rearrangement joins TRBV12-2 to TRBJ2-3; the table's TRBD1 call for D was not verified on the DNA. TRBV12-2 is an annotated pseudogene. The CDR3 sequence is 17 residues long. As DNA, the CDR3 is TGTGCAAGTCGCTTACCCAGGTGGGACAGGGAGGCAGATACGCAGTATTTT. This sequence encodes CASRLPRWDREADTQYF.

The genes are TRBV7-9 and TRBJ1-2; a weak D match, TRBD1 (6 bases). The V end lost 0 bases, the J end lost 4 bases, and 6 bases lay between the germline ends. This CDR3 region has 13 residues. CDR1 SEHNR and CDR2 FQNEAQ come from the germline V gene (reference sequence). The CDR3 reads CASSLAGGYGYTF. CDR3 DNA: TGTGCCAGCAGCTTAGCAGGGGGCTATGGCTACACCTTC.

The rearrangement joins TRBV3-1 (or the pseudogene TRBV3-2) to TRBJ2-3; 11 positions match TRBD2. Germline V gene sequence: CDR1 LGHDT, CDR2 YNNKEL (reference sequence). V was clipped by 8 bases and J by 1 base; unmatched bases: 11. There are 17 residues in the CDR3. In DNA, the CDR3 is TGTGCCAGCTTGCTAGATAGCGGGAGGGCCGGCACAGATACGCAGTATTTT. This gives the protein CASLLDSGRAGTDTQYF.

This clone was observed once. The chain is built from TRBV14 and TRBJ2-7; 8 bases are a match to TRBD2. The CDR3 is 18 residues long. V shed 1 base, J shed 3 bases, and the junction held 14 bases outside the gene matches. Germline loops: CDR1 SGHDN, CDR2 FVKESK. The CDR3 loop is CASSQAGREAPQRYEQYF. The CDR3 region has the DNA TGTGCCAGCAGCCAAGCCGGGCGGGAGGCCCCCCAACGCTACGAGCAGTACTTC.

This clone was found a few times. V is TRBV7-8 and J is TRBJ2-3; 10 nucleotides agree with TRBD2. Germline V gene data show CDR1 as SGHVS and CDR2 as FQNEAQ. V lost 4 bases, J lost 4 bases, and 8 bases stayed unmatched. CDR3 size: 16 residues. The CDR3, as DNA: TGTGCCAGCAGCTCCGGGGGACTAGCGTTCGCAGATACGCAGTATTTT. It codes for CASSSGGLAFADTQYF.

The genes are TRBV7-2 and TRBJ2-1; 12 bases are shared with TRBD2. Trimming took 5 bases from V and 10 from J; bases not matched to a gene: 9. Germline V gene lookup returns CDR1 SGHTA and CDR2 FQGNSA. This CDR3 contains 15 residues. This CDR3 is CASSPASGRAWEQFF. CDR3 nucleotides: TGTGCCAGCAGCCCAGCTAGCGGGAGGGCCTGGGAGCAGTTCTTC. The complete variable domain, with remaining parts taken from reference TRBV7-2 and TRBJ2-1, reads GAGVSQSPSNKVTEKGKDVELRCDPISGHTALYWYRQSLGQGLEFLIYFQGNSAPDKSGLPSDRFSAERTGGSVSTLTIQRTQQEDSAVYLCASSPASGRAWEQFFGPGTRLTVL.

The chain recombines TRBV7-9 with TRBJ1-6; 10 positions match TRBD1. Germline lookup yields CDR1 SEHNR and CDR2 FQNEAQ (reference sequence). CDR3 length: 16 residues. J lost 7 bases, V lost 5 bases, and 8 bases had no gene match. The CDR3 loop is CASSPRQGAINSPLHF. The DNA of the CDR3 is TGTGCCAGCAGCCCGCGACAGGGGGCGATCAATTCACCCCTCCACTTT.

The V gene is TRBV5-1, the J gene TRBJ2-5, with D possibly TRBD2 on 6 matching bases. This CDR3 spans 14 amino acids. Deletions cut 1 base from V and 0 bases from J, with 7 bases between. The germline CDR1 and CDR2 sequences are SGHRS and YFSETQ. CDR3 nucleotides: TGCGCCAGCAGCTTGCGGGGGTACCAAGAGACCCAGTACTTC. This sequence encodes CASSLRGYQETQYF.

The V gene is TRBV28, the J gene TRBJ2-2; possibly TRBD2 for D (5 bases). With 6 bases removed from V and 4 bases from J, the gap between germline ends came to 12 bases. Looked up from germline, CDR1 is MDHEN and CDR2 is SYDVKM. The CDR3 covers 14 residues. For the CDR3, the DNA is TGTGCCAGCAGAGTTTCTAGCATCACCGGGGAGCTGTTTTTT. Its translation is CASRVSSITGELFF. The full variable domain, in which reference TRBV28 and TRBJ2-2 provide the parts outside the CDR3, is DVKVTQSSRYLVKRTGEKVFLECVQDMDHENMFWYRQDPGLGLRLIYFSYDVKMKEKGDIPEGYSVSREKKERFSLILESASTNQTSMYLCASRVSSITGELFFGEGSRLTVL.

The rearrangement uses TRBV19 and TRBJ2-7, with TRBD1 identical over 8 bases. This CDR3 spans 17 amino acids. Trimming took 0 bases from V and 2 from J; bases not matched to a gene: 9. Germline CDR1 reads LNHDA; CDR2 reads SQIVND (reference sequence). The CDR3: CASSIEGGQVPPYEQYF. In DNA form, the CDR3 reads TGTGCCAGTAGTATAGAGGGGGGACAGGTGCCCCCCTACGAGCAGTACTTC.

The gene calls are TRBV28 and TRBJ2-5; 7 bases agree with TRBD1. The CDR3 has 15 amino acids. V was pared by 5 bases and J by 5 bases, with 11 bases of the junction left unmatched. CDR1 is MDHEN and CDR2 is SYDVKM in the germline V gene. CDR3 sequence: CASSGGPTGLETQYF. Written as DNA, the CDR3 is TGTGCCAGCAGTGGGGGACCGACAGGGCTCGAGACCCAGTACTTC. Full variable domain (missing parts from reference TRBV28 and TRBJ2-5): DVKVTQSSRYLVKRTGEKVFLECVQDMDHENMFWYRQDPGLGLRLIYFSYDVKMKEKGDIPEGYSVSREKKERFSLILESASTNQTSMYLCASSGGPTGLETQYFGPGTRLLVL.

The genes are TRBV14 and TRBJ2-2; 7 bases align to TRBD1. Germline values: CDR1 SGHDN, CDR2 FVKESK. Losses at the gene ends were 0 bases for V and 1 base for J; bases not matched to a gene: 5. The CDR3 is 17 residues long. CDR3 loop: CASSQDRDRVNTGELFF. The CDR3 nucleotides read TGTGCCAGCAGCCAAGATCGAGACAGGGTGAACACCGGGGAGCTGTTTTTT.

This chain connects TRBV28 to TRBJ1-2, with unresolved D. The CDR3 runs 13 residues. Trimming stripped 3 bases from V and 4 bases from J, with 9 bases between. Germline V gene sequence: CDR1 MDHEN, CDR2 SYDVKM. The DNA for the CDR3 is TGTGCCAGCAGTTTGACGCAGGTCTATGGCTACACCTTC. Encoded protein: CASSLTQVYGYTF.

This clone was seen just once. The chain combines TRBV15 with TRBJ2-1; 8 bases map to TRBD1. V shed 3 bases and J 3 bases; nucleotides not matched to a gene: 7. This CDR3 has 16 amino acids. The germline gives CDR1 LNHNV, CDR2 YYDKDF (reference sequence). The CDR3 bases are TGTGCCACCAGCAGCCTCGACAGGGGTCACTACAATGAGCAGTTCTTC. It specifies CATSSLDRGHYNEQFF.

The genes are TRBV27 and TRBJ1-1; 8 bases match TRBD1. CDR1 and CDR2 (germline): MNHEY, SMNVEV (reference sequence). The junction had 8 bases not matched to a gene; V was cut back by 9 bases and J by 5 bases. The length of the CDR3 is 13 residues. The CDR3, as DNA: TGTGCCAGTCAGGACAGGGAGGGGACTGAAGCTTTCTTT. Translation: CASQDREGTEAFF.

The chain has TRBV2 and TRBJ1-3; D might be TRBD1 (5 bases). The CDR3 is 18 residues long. Trimming stripped 2 bases from V and 0 bases from J, with 17 bases between. From germline, CDR1 is SNHLY and CDR2 FYNNEI. The CDR3 DNA is TGTGCCAGCAGTGAAACCTGGGGGGTCAGCCTCTCTGGAAACACCATATATTTT. Residues: CASSETWGVSLSGNTIYF.

The CDR3 region is CASSTGTGGLHEKLFF. CDR3 sequence (DNA): TGTGCCAGTAGTACCGGGACAGGGGGTCTGCATGAAAAACTGTTTTTT. J is TRBJ1-4 and V is TRBV19; 11 nucleotides match TRBD1. The CDR3 is 16 amino acids. The junction had 7 bases not matched to a gene; V was cut back by 4 bases and J by 6 bases. Germline V lookup: CDR1 LNHDA, CDR2 SQIVND (reference sequence). Filled out from reference TRBV19 and TRBJ1-4, the complete variable domain reads DGGITQSPKYLFRKEGQNVTLSCEQNLNHDAMYWYRQDPGQGLRLIYYSQIVNDFQKGDIAEGYSVSREKKESFPLTVTSAQKNPTAFYLCASSTGTGGLHEKLFFGSGTQLSVL.